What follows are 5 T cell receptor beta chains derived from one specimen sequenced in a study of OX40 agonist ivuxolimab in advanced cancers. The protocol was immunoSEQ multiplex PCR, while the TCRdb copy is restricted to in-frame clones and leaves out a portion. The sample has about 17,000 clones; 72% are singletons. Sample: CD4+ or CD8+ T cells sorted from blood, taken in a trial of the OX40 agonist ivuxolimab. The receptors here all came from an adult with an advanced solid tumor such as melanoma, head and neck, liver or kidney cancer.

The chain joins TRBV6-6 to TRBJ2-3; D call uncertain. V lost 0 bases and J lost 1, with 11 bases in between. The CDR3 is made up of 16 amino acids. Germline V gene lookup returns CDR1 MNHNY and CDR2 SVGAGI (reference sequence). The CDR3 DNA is TGTGCCAGCAGTTACTCGTTGTTCCCCGGCACAGATACGCAGTATTTT. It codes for CASSYSLFPGTDTQYF.

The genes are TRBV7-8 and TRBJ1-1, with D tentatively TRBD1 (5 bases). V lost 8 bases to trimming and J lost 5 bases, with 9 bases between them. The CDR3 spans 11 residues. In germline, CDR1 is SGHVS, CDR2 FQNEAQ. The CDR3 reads CASARGTEAFF. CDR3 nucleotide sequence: TGTGCCAGCGCGCGGGGGACTGAAGCTTTCTTT.

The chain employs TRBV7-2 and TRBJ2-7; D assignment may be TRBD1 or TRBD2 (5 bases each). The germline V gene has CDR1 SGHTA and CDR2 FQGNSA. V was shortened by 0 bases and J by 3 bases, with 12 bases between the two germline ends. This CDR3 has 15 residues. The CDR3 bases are TGTGCCAGCAGCTTAGCTGGGGGAACAAGCTACGAGCAGTACTTC. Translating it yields CASSLAGGTSYEQYF.

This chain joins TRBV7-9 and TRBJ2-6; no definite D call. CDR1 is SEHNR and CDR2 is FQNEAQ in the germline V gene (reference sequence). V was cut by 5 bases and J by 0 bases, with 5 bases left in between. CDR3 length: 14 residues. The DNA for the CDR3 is TGTGCCAGCAGCGGCAGCTCTGGGGCCAACGTCCTGACTTTC. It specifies CASSGSSGANVLTF.

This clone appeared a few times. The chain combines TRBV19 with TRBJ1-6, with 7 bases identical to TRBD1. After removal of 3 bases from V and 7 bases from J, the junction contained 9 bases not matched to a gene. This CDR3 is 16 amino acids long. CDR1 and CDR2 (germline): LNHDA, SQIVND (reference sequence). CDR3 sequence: CASSITMTGYNSPLHF. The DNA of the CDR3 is TGTGCCAGTAGTATCACTATGACAGGGTACAATTCACCCCTCCACTTT.